The entry that follows covers one TCR beta chain sequence. This sample is drawn from a study of long-term antiretroviral therapy in people with HIV. The CDR3 totals 16 residues. In germline, CDR1 is ENHRY, CDR2 SYGVKD. V gave up 6 bases and J gave up 0 bases; unmatched junction bases: 9. Samples were assayed with immunoSEQ v3.0 at survey level. Libraries were prepared by immunoSEQ multiplex PCR; TCRdb keeps only in-frame clonotypes and omits some of them. The repertoire consists of around 28,000 clones, with 70% to 90% occurring once and the leading ten covering around 5%. The V gene is TRBV10-3, the J gene TRBJ1-1, with 8 positions matching TRBD1. The TCR comes from a woman aged 25 to 45 with HIV. Here the sequenced sample was unsorted PBMCs, taken 0.8 years after starting antiretroviral therapy. CDR3 region: CAISPQGANMNTEAFF. CDR3 nucleotides: TGTGCCATCAGCCCTCAGGGGGCAAATATGAACACTGAAGCTTTCTTT.